The 24 T cell receptor beta chains in this list originate from one sample, sequenced in a study of vaccination effects on CD4 cells after COVID-19. In the ViraFEST assay, antigen-specific CD4+ clonotypes were identified by expansion after peptide-pool stimulation. The authors isolated CD4+ T cells after 10 days of culture. Vaccinated participants had no history of SARS-CoV-2 infection and tested negative for nucleocapsid antibodies. The antigens for these receptors are not known. Some clones are missing from TCRdb's copy, which holds only in-frame ones; the method was immunoSEQ multiplex PCR. The sample shows about 27,000 clones, 55% to 75% of them seen only once. The sequences come from CD4+ T cells from PBMCs cultured with SARS-CoV-2 spike peptides, collected before COVID-19 vaccination. All receptors derive from a human donor who received a COVID-19 vaccine.

This clone was seen once. This rearrangement joins TRBV10-1 to TRBJ2-5, with 9 bases matching TRBD2. Germline CDR1 WNHNN, CDR2 SYGVQD (reference sequence). This CDR3 contains 19 residues. J lost 0 bases, V lost 2 bases, and 13 bases had no gene match. The CDR3 spells CASSEVDPTTSGYQETQYF. The CDR3 region has the DNA TGCGCCAGCAGTGAGGTCGATCCGACGACTAGCGGCTACCAAGAGACCCAGTACTTC.

This clone was counted a few times. The chain has TRBV5-5 and TRBJ2-1, with 9 bases aligning to TRBD1. The CDR3 length is 15 residues. CDR1 and CDR2 (germline): SGHKS, YYEKEE (reference sequence). The V segment lost 4 bases and the J segment 10 bases; nucleotides outside the gene matches: 12. CDR3 sequence reads: CASSGTGQGINEQFF. The CDR3 region has the DNA TGTGCCAGCAGCGGAACGGGACAGGGTATCAACGAGCAGTTCTTC.

The rearrangement uses TRBV3-1 (or the pseudogene TRBV3-2) and TRBJ1-2; no clear D. Germline-derived CDR1 and CDR2 are LGHDT and YNNKEL (reference sequence). Trimming cost V 4 bases and J 4 bases, with 13 bases left between them. The length of the CDR3 is 14 residues. The CDR3 loop is CASSLSPPIYGYTF. DNA for the CDR3: TGTGCCAGCAGCCTCTCCCCGCCGATCTATGGCTACACCTTC.

The chain uses TRBV5-1 and TRBJ1-6; 8 bases fit TRBD1. Germline values: CDR1 SGHRS, CDR2 YFSETQ. The CDR3 consists of 18 residues. The junction had 10 bases not matched to a gene; V was cut back by 4 bases and J by 1 base. The CDR3 nucleotides read TGCGCCAGCAGCATAACCCGACAGGGGTTTTCCTATAATTCACCCCTCCACTTT. As protein: CASSITRQGFSYNSPLHF.

The genes are TRBV7-8 and TRBJ1-3; D is ambiguous. Germline V lookup: CDR1 SGHVS, CDR2 FQNEAQ. CDR3 size: 15 residues. V lost 5 bases to trimming and J lost 0 bases, with 11 bases between them. In DNA form, the CDR3 reads TGTGCCAGCAGCACGAGAATAGTCTCTGGAAACACCATATATTTT. Translating gives CASSTRIVSGNTIYF.

CDR3 amino acids: CASRSNTDTQYF. The DNA for the CDR3 is TGTGCCAGTAGATCAAACACAGATACGCAGTATTTT. The V call is TRBV19, the J call TRBJ2-3, with D unresolved. Germline V gene sequence: CDR1 LNHDA, CDR2 SQIVND (reference sequence). CDR3 length: 12 amino acids. Trimming left V 6 bases short and J 2 bases short, with 6 bases between.

This clone was picked up a small number of times. The chain joins TRBV10-2 to TRBJ2-1, with TRBD2 identical over 7 bases. J lost 0 bases, V lost 8 bases, and 7 bases had no gene match. The CDR3 contains 15 residues. Per the germline V gene, CDR1 is WSHSY and CDR2 is SAAADI. This CDR3 is CASGVSSGSYNEQFF. In nucleotides, the CDR3 is TGCGCCAGCGGAGTATCTAGCGGCTCCTACAATGAGCAGTTCTTC.

This clone has just one count. This chain joins TRBV6-1 and TRBJ2-5; 9 bases are shared with TRBD2. The CDR3 has 14 amino acids. The V gene's germline CDR1 is MNHNS and CDR2 SASEGT. Trimming removed 6 bases from V and 2 bases from J; junction bases left unmatched: 4. For the CDR3, the DNA is TGTGCCAGCAGGGCGGGGGGGACGCAAGAGACCCAGTACTTC. Protein: CASRAGGTQETQYF.

The chain employs TRBV19 and TRBJ2-4, with 12 bases fitting TRBD2. The CDR3 covers 20 residues. The J segment lost 0 bases and the V segment lost 4 bases, leaving 13 bases of the junction unmatched. CDR1 is LNHDA, CDR2 SQIVND, per germline (reference sequence). This chain's CDR3 is CASSTRLAGDQVSAKNIQYF. The CDR3 DNA reads TGTGCCAGTAGTACCCGACTAGCGGGAGATCAGGTGTCAGCCAAAAACATTCAGTACTTC.

The V gene is TRBV11-2, the J gene TRBJ1-1; 7 bases are a match to TRBD1. J was trimmed by 3 bases and V by 4 bases; bases with no gene match: 8. Germline assignment: CDR1 SGHAT and CDR2 FQNNGV. The CDR3 contains 15 residues. CDR3 DNA: TGTGCCAGCAGCTATGCATACAGGGGTGACACTGAAGCTTTCTTT. It translates to CASSYAYRGDTEAFF.

This chain's CDR3 is CSVDGPHPGMHEQYF. In nucleotides, the CDR3 is TGCAGCGTTGATGGCCCCCACCCGGGGATGCACGAGCAGTACTTC. V usage is TRBV29-1 and J usage is TRBJ2-7; maybe TRBD2 (5 bases). Trimming cost V 3 bases and J 5 bases, with 20 bases left between them. Germline loops: CDR1 SQVTM, CDR2 ANQGSEA. There are 15 residues in the CDR3.

This clone showed up just once. CDR3 sequence: CASSFRSPGGDTYNQPQHF. The CDR3 nucleotides are TGTGCCAGCAGTTTCCGATCCCCCGGTGGGGACACCTACAATCAGCCCCAGCATTTT. V usage is TRBV27 and J usage is TRBJ1-5; possibly TRBD1 for D (6 bases). This CDR3 has 19 amino acids. Germline CDR1 MNHEY, CDR2 SMNVEV (reference sequence). V dropped 3 bases and J dropped 3 bases, with 24 bases sitting between them.

As concerns this clone: In the same sample, other DNA sequences code for this CDR3. The V and J genes are TRBV5-1 and TRBJ1-2; tentatively, D is TRBD1 (5 bases). The CDR3 contains 12 residues. In germline, CDR1 is SGHRS, CDR2 YFSETQ. Trimming took 2 bases from V and 11 from J, leaving 13 bases between them. The DNA of the CDR3 is TGCGCCAGCAGCTTTGACAGCGGGGGTTACACCTTC. This translates into CASSFDSGGYTF.

The gene calls are TRBV4-2 and TRBJ1-1; D is ambiguous. In germline, CDR1 is LGHNA, CDR2 YNFKEQ. This CDR3 has 14 residues. V lost 2 bases and J 1 base, leaving 8 bases between the germline ends. CDR3: CASSQLSKNTEAFF. CDR3 DNA sequence: TGTGCCAGCAGCCAACTCAGCAAGAACACTGAAGCTTTCTTT.

The V call is TRBV5-1, the J call TRBJ2-5, with 10 bases fitting TRBD2. Germline V gene sequence: CDR1 SGHRS, CDR2 YFSETQ. V shed 4 bases, J shed 0 bases, and the junction held 6 bases outside the gene matches. CDR3 length: 16 amino acids. The CDR3: CASSPGLAEYQETQYF. The CDR3 bases are TGCGCCAGCAGCCCCGGACTAGCGGAGTACCAAGAGACCCAGTACTTC.

V and J are TRBV5-1 and TRBJ2-3; D is uncertain. Germline values: CDR1 SGHRS, CDR2 YFSETQ. V gave up 0 bases and J gave up 1 base, with 9 bases separating them. The CDR3 sequence is 15 residues long. CDR3 sequence (DNA): TGCGCCAGCAGCTTGGAGGCCCCCGGCACAGATACGCAGTATTTT. It codes for CASSLEAPGTDTQYF.

This clone is a singleton in its sample. Here the CDR3 DNA reads TGTGCCAGCAGCTTCGGGGACAGGGTCTACGAGCAGTACTTC. Its protein product is CASSFGDRVYEQYF. This chain connects TRBV27 to TRBJ2-7, with 9 bases that match TRBD1. J lost 3 bases, V lost 6 bases, and 6 bases had no gene match. The CDR3 is 14 residues long. CDR1 is MNHEY and CDR2 is SMNVEV in the germline V gene (reference sequence).

This chain connects TRBV27 to TRBJ2-7; no firm D call. V lost 3 bases and J lost 0, with 12 bases in between. CDR3 length: 15 residues. The germline CDR1 and CDR2 sequences are MNHEY and SMNVEV (reference sequence). CDR3 region: CASSLTTRNSYEQYF. For the CDR3, the DNA is TGTGCCAGCAGTTTGACGACAAGGAACTCCTACGAGCAGTACTTC.

The chain employs TRBV3-1 (or the pseudogene TRBV3-2) and TRBJ1-2; 7 bases map to TRBD1. J gave up 4 bases and V 4 bases, and 3 bases lay outside the gene matches. Germline V gives CDR1 LGHDT, CDR2 YNNKEL (reference sequence). The CDR3 consists of 13 residues. As DNA, the CDR3 is TGTGCCAGCAGCCCGACAGGGATCTATGGCTACACCTTC. This encodes CASSPTGIYGYTF.

Note on this clone: In the same sample, other DNA sequences code for this CDR3. This rearrangement joins TRBV5-5 to TRBJ2-5, with 9 positions matching TRBD1. Germline V lookup: CDR1 SGHKS, CDR2 YYEKEE (reference sequence). J was trimmed by 2 bases and V by 4 bases; bases with no gene match: 3. CDR3 length: 14 amino acids. The CDR3 loop reads CASSPGQGQETQYF. The CDR3 bases are TGTGCCAGCAGCCCCGGACAGGGGCAAGAGACCCAGTACTTC.

The chain has TRBV6-5 and TRBJ2-7; a weak D match, TRBD1 (6 bases). V lost 8 bases, J lost 0 bases, and 8 bases lay in between. The CDR3 is made up of 12 amino acids. The V gene's germline CDR1 is MNHEY and CDR2 SVGAGI. Here the CDR3 DNA reads TGTGCCAGCCACAGGGTCTCCTACGAGCAGTACTTC. Residues: CASHRVSYEQYF.

This rearrangement joins TRBV10-1 to TRBJ2-7, with D possibly matching TRBD1 (6 bases). Trimming took 4 bases from V and 4 from J, leaving 14 bases between them. The germline V gene has CDR1 WNHNN and CDR2 SYGVQD (reference sequence). The CDR3 is 14 residues long. CDR3 region: CASSVGHQSYEQYF. For the CDR3, the DNA is TGCGCCAGCAGTGTGGGACACCAGTCTTACGAGCAGTACTTC.

The CDR3 reads CASSEAGVGEQYF. CDR3 DNA: TGTGCCAGCAGTGAAGCCGGGGTAGGCGAGCAGTACTTC. The rearrangement links TRBV6-1 to TRBJ2-7, with D possibly being TRBD2 (5 bases). Trimming removed 0 bases from V and 6 bases from J, with 9 bases in between. In germline, CDR1 is MNHNS, CDR2 SASEGT. The CDR3 spans 13 residues.

A single count supports this clone. The chain links TRBV5-1 to TRBJ2-1, with 8 positions matching TRBD2. J gave up 9 bases and V 1 base, and 21 bases lay outside the gene matches. The germline V gene encodes CDR1 SGHRS and CDR2 YFSETQ. The length of the CDR3 is 19 residues. The CDR3 nucleotides read TGCGCCAGCAGCTTGTCAGCTAGCTACGGAGCGGGAGTGGGTTTTGAGCAGTTCTTC. The encoded protein is CASSLSASYGAGVGFEQFF.